The sequence of this T cell receptor (beta chain) was determined in a study of blood T cell repertoires in COVID-19. Study-wide context: Sources were T cells, B-cell-depleted T cells, or PBMCs; the material itself was cDNA or gDNA.

The study drew participants aged about 18 to 95 years from roughly 25 US areas. Symptom resolution, clearance, or two negative PCRs marked the recovered donors of Cohort 3. The CDR3 loop spans 15 amino acids. Germline V lookup: CDR1 SGHTA, CDR2 FQGNSA. V was pared by 0 bases and J by 7 bases, with 15 bases between. Produced via immunoSEQ multiplex PCR; TCRdb's table is partial and in-frame only. The sample records fewer than 350,000 clones, around 85% being singletons. Sequenced material: PBMCs or T cells enriched from blood (not recorded which). The sequence was collected from a woman aged 50 to 60 who had recovered from COVID-19. This chain uses TRBV7-2 with TRBJ1-2; maybe TRBD1 (5 bases). The DNA of the CDR3 is TGTGCCAGCAGCTTAGCGCGGCAGGGCTTCGGTGGCTACACCTTC. It yields the protein CASSLARQGFGGYTF.